One sample yielded the 18 T cell receptor beta chains listed below, sequenced in a study of CD8+ T cells in alopecia areata. RNA, once extracted, was reverse transcribed into cDNA for use as the sequencing template. TCRdb's copy holds only in-frame clones and misses some; the assay was immunoSEQ multiplex PCR. The sample has around 110,000 clones, approximately 54% seen once. Described treatment: oral pan-JAK inhibitor, 5-10 mg twice daily. This sample comprised CD8+ T cells sorted from blood, obtained at week 24, from a patient treated with tofacitinib. Receptor source: a human donor with alopecia areata.

This clone was picked up a small number of times. This chain links TRBV30 with TRBJ2-7; the D gene is possibly TRBD2 (5 bases). V lost 0 bases and J 5 bases, leaving 11 bases between the germline ends. The CDR3 totals 13 residues. Germline assignment: CDR1 GTSNPN and CDR2 SVGIG (reference sequence). The CDR3 nucleotides are TGTGCCTGGAGTGTAGGTTGGCGGGACGAGCAGTACTTC. Residues: CAWSVGWRDEQYF.

The chain is built from TRBV7-3 and TRBJ2-6; D not certain. The CDR3 spans 17 residues. Germline CDR1 is SGHTA and CDR2 is FQGTGA. V was cut by 1 base and J by 0 bases, with 10 bases left in between. Written as DNA, the CDR3 is TGTGCCAGCAGCTTAAGCCCTATGTTCTCTGGGGCCAACGTCCTGACTTTC. Translation gives CASSLSPMFSGANVLTF.

The chain links TRBV7-2 to TRBJ2-3; TRBD1 aligns across 10 bases. Germline V gives CDR1 SGHTA, CDR2 FQGNSA. This CDR3 region has 19 residues. With 2 bases clipped from V and 2 bases from J, the junction kept 13 bases outside the gene matches. The CDR3 region has the DNA TGTGCCAGCAGCTTACTCGCCGTAACCGGACAGGGGGACACAGATACGCAGTATTTT. It translates to CASSLLAVTGQGDTDTQYF. The full variable domain, its missing parts supplied by reference TRBV7-2 and TRBJ2-3, is GAGVSQSPSNKVTEKGKDVELRCDPISGHTALYWYRQSLGQGLEFLIYFQGNSAPDKSGLPSDRFSAERTGGSVSTLTIQRTQQEDSAVYLCASSLLAVTGQGDTDTQYFGPGTRLTVL.

The rearrangement joins TRBV23-1 to TRBJ2-2; D is unresolved. TRBV23-1 is treated as an ORF (open reading frame) with a function not yet certain. CDR3 size: 19 residues. Trimming stripped 0 bases from V and 0 bases from J, with 17 bases between. The CDR3 sequence is CASSQSPGLVIANTGELFF. The DNA of the CDR3 is TGCGCCAGCAGTCAATCGCCAGGCCTAGTGATCGCGAACACCGGGGAGCTGTTTTTT.

This clone was seen just once. This rearrangement joins TRBV13 to TRBJ1-5; weak D call: TRBD1 (6 bases). The CDR3 totals 14 residues. CDR1 and CDR2 (germline): PRHDT, FYEKMQ (reference sequence). Trimming took off 4 bases at V and 6 bases at J, with 13 bases between the two ends. CDR3 loop: CASSSSTGTQPQHF. The CDR3 bases are TGTGCCAGCAGCTCGTCTACAGGGACTCAGCCCCAGCATTTT.

The rearrangement uses TRBV29-1 and TRBJ2-2; perhaps TRBD1 as D (6 bases). Trimming cost V 0 bases and J 1 base, with 12 bases left between them. The CDR3 spans 16 residues. CDR1 and CDR2 (germline): SQVTM, ANQGSEA. CDR3 DNA sequence: TGCAGCGTTGAAGATAAGCCGACAGGGAACACCGGGGAGCTGTTTTTT. Amino acids: CSVEDKPTGNTGELFF.

Points on this clone: One junction end disagrees with the germline gene, perhaps due to a read error. V usage is TRBV7-7 and J usage is TRBJ2-5; 7 bases line up with TRBD1. The CDR3 is made up of 14 amino acids. Germline V CDR1 and CDR2: SSHAT, FNYEAQ (reference sequence). In nucleotides, the CDR3 is TGTGCTAGCAGCCCAGGGGGTATCCAAGAGACCCAGTACTTC. Residues: CASSPGGIQETQYF.

V is TRBV29-1 and J is TRBJ2-5, with D unresolved. Germline V CDR1 and CDR2: SQVTM, ANQGSEA. V lost 0 bases to trimming and J lost 4 bases, with 12 bases between them. The CDR3 is made up of 14 amino acids. The CDR3 loop is CSVEDFEPAETQYF. The CDR3 bases are TGCAGCGTTGAAGACTTCGAGCCCGCAGAGACCCAGTACTTC.

The gene calls are TRBV6-5 and TRBJ1-1; no definite D call. Germline CDR1 MNHEY, CDR2 SVGAGI. V dropped 6 bases and J dropped 3 bases, with 11 bases sitting between them. There are 13 residues in the CDR3. This chain's CDR3 is CASSRVGYTEAFF. CDR3 nucleotide sequence: TGTGCCAGCAGCCGAGTCGGCTACACTGAAGCTTTCTTT.

The rearrangement joins TRBV4-1 to TRBJ2-4, with D unclear. With 0 bases removed from V and 12 bases from J, the gap between germline ends came to 9 bases. The CDR3 has 12 residues. Per the germline V gene, CDR1 is MGHRA and CDR2 is YSYEKL. This chain's CDR3 is CASSQETESQYF. The CDR3 DNA reads TGCGCCAGCAGCCAAGAGACGGAAAGTCAGTACTTC.

The gene calls are TRBV4-1 and TRBJ1-1; D ambiguous. Germline values: CDR1 MGHRA, CDR2 YSYEKL. The CDR3 length is 14 residues. The V and J ends lost 1 base and 2 bases respectively, with 8 bases between them. The CDR3 sequence is CASSQVTSNTEAFF. DNA of the CDR3: TGCGCCAGCAGCCAAGTTACGAGCAACACTGAAGCTTTCTTT.

The chain links TRBV10-3 to TRBJ2-5; D gene uncertain. The CDR3 sequence is 12 residues long. The germline CDR1 and CDR2 sequences are ENHRY and SYGVKD. Deletions cut 8 bases from V and 0 bases from J, with 7 bases between. Here the CDR3 reads CAIAGDQETQYF. CDR3 DNA: TGTGCCATCGCAGGAGACCAAGAGACCCAGTACTTC.

This clone was counted between two and nine times. V and J are TRBV30 and TRBJ1-3; D is ambiguous. The CDR3 length is 12 residues. V was clipped by 3 bases and J by 4 bases, with 7 bases between them. Per germline, CDR1 GTSNPN and CDR2 SVGIG (reference sequence). The DNA for the CDR3 is TGTGCCTGGAGCTTGGAGGGAAACACCATATATTTT. Its translation: CAWSLEGNTIYF.

The genes are TRBV27 and TRBJ1-2, with TRBD1 matching over 8 bases. The CDR3 runs 12 residues. The junction had 3 bases not matched to a gene; V was cut back by 4 bases and J by 8 bases. The germline CDR1 and CDR2 sequences are MNHEY and SMNVEV (reference sequence). Written as DNA, the CDR3 is TGTGCCAGCAGTTCGACAGGGGCGGGCTACACCTTC. Its protein product is CASSSTGAGYTF.

The rearrangement links TRBV29-1 to TRBJ2-3, with D possibly matching TRBD2 (5 bases). CDR1 is SQVTM, CDR2 ANQGSEA, per germline. Trimming shortened V by 2 bases and J by 4 bases, and 13 bases separated the two germline ends. CDR3 length: 14 residues. The CDR3 loop is CSVERAEGADTQYF. DNA for the CDR3: TGCAGCGTTGAAAGGGCTGAGGGAGCAGATACGCAGTATTTT.

CDR3 protein: CASSLKVAYNEQFF. The CDR3 DNA sequence: TGTGCCAGCAGCTTAAAAGTGGCTTACAATGAGCAGTTCTTC. The chain couples TRBV13 to TRBJ2-1; D is unclear. The V end was cut by 2 bases, the J end by 4 bases, with 9 bases between. Germline lookup yields CDR1 PRHDT and CDR2 FYEKMQ (reference sequence). There are 14 residues in the CDR3.

In regard to this clone: This likely traces to a read error, being one base from a far larger clone. The sample contains more than one DNA sequence encoding this CDR3. The chain uses TRBV5-6 and TRBJ2-7; no clear D gene. The CDR3 is 12 amino acids. CDR1 is SGHDT, CDR2 YYEEEE, per germline. V gave up 4 bases and J gave up 0 bases, with 5 bases separating them. The CDR3 DNA follows: TGTGCCAGCAGCCTTAGCTCCTACGAGCAGTACTTC. This gives the protein CASSLSSYEQYF.

This clone showed up just a few times. The gene calls are TRBV4-1 and TRBJ2-3; 8 bases fit TRBD2. The germline V gene encodes CDR1 MGHRA and CDR2 YSYEKL. This CDR3 region has 16 residues. The J segment lost 6 bases and the V segment lost 4 bases, leaving 12 bases of the junction unmatched. CDR3 sequence: CASSPTGGAPGDTQYF. CDR3 DNA sequence: TGCGCCAGCAGCCCCACGGGGGGGGCGCCGGGGGATACGCAGTATTTT.